The clone carrying this T cell receptor (beta chain) appeared many times. What it binds is not known. This sample is drawn from a study of regulatory T cells in long-lasting Graves disease. Study observations and caveats: Persistent Graves' patients had lower TCR diversity than newly diagnosed ones.

CDR3-region Arm-PCR and iRepertoire HTBI primers produced the TCR beta libraries. TCRdb reprocessed the multiplex PCR reads with MiXCR, giving one entry per CDR3 protein. The repertoire holds about 400,000 distinct CDR3 sequences, with 20% to 25% as singletons. The sample's time point: persistent/refractory GD, antithyroid drugs over 5 years with positive TRAb. Researchers made the TCR library from RNA that was extracted from PBMCs. Into tubes containing EDTA, 7.5 to 9.5 milliliters of peripheral blood were drawn. This sequence originates from a female donor with Graves disease. Sequences were derived from peripheral blood mononuclear cells (PBMCs), sampled when the disease was refractory, from a patient treated with antithyroid drugs.

The CDR3 spells CASSLGMGAGQPQHF. The CDR3 DNA follows: TGTGCCAGCAGCTTAGGTATGGGGGCGGGTCAGCCCCAGCATTTT. V usage is TRBV7-2 and J usage is TRBJ1-5, with a weak D call TRBD1 (6 bases). Looked up from germline, CDR1 is SGHTA and CDR2 is FQGNSA. This CDR3 contains 15 residues. V lost 1 base, J lost 6 bases, and 13 bases lay in between.